These 18 T cell receptor beta chains were all obtained from the same sample, sequenced in a study of T cell changes during pregnancy in multiple sclerosis. Sequencing used immunoSEQ multiplex PCR; TCRdb keeps in-frame clones, though not all of them. The profile shows approximately 58,000 clones, 92% of them singletons. The specimen comprised peripheral blood, sampled in the second trimester of pregnancy. Receptor source: a female donor in good health, enrolled as a control in a pregnancy study.

The rearrangement links TRBV7-8 to TRBJ2-7; TRBD1 is a possible D gene (5 bases). The germline V gene encodes CDR1 SGHVS and CDR2 FQNEAQ. This CDR3 contains 12 residues. Trimming stripped 5 bases from V and 5 bases from J, with 10 bases between. The CDR3 sequence: CASSPGSNEQYF. In DNA form, the CDR3 reads TGTGCCAGCAGCCCAGGGTCTAACGAGCAGTACTTC. The complete variable domain, with remaining parts taken from reference TRBV7-8 and TRBJ2-7, reads GAGVSQSPRYKVAKRGQDVALRCDPISGHVSLFWYQQALGQGPEFLTYFQNEAQLDKSGLPSDRFFAERPEGSVSTLKIQRTQQEDSAVYLCASSPGSNEQYFGPGTRLTVT.

This clone was counted only a few times. The CDR3 sequence is CASSEMSGAETQYF. In nucleotides, the CDR3 is TGTGCCAGCAGTGAAATGTCGGGTGCGGAGACCCAGTACTTC. The chain is built from TRBV6-4 and TRBJ2-5, with D hard to call. Trimming removed 3 bases at V and 5 bases at J, with 13 bases between. Germline V gene data show CDR1 as MRHNA and CDR2 as SNTAGT. The CDR3 runs 14 residues.

J is TRBJ1-2 and V is TRBV7-9, with D unclear. This CDR3 comprises 13 residues. CDR1 and CDR2 from the germline V gene are SEHNR and FQNEAQ (reference sequence). V was trimmed by 4 bases and J by 2 bases, leaving 8 bases between them. Written as DNA, the CDR3 is TGTGCCAGCAGCTCCCCCCCGAACTATGGCTACACCTTC. This translates into CASSSPPNYGYTF. Combining the CDR3 with reference TRBV7-9 and TRBJ1-2 gives the whole variable domain DTGVSQNPRHKITKRGQNVTFRCDPISEHNRLYWYRQTLGQGPEFLTYFQNEAQLEKSRLLSDRFSAERPKGSFSTLEIQRTEQGDSAMYLCASSSPPNYGYTFGSGTRLTVV.

This sequence joins TRBV2 and TRBJ2-1; 14 bases fit TRBD2. Per the germline V gene, CDR1 is SNHLY and CDR2 is FYNNEI. The CDR3 totals 14 residues. The V segment lost 8 bases and the J segment 7 bases; nucleotides outside the gene matches: 4. Written as DNA, the CDR3 is TGTGCCAGCGCGACTAGCGGGGGGGGGAATGAGCAGTTCTTC. It specifies CASATSGGGNEQFF.

The chain recombines TRBV6-1 with TRBJ2-7; a weak D match, TRBD1 (6 bases). Trimming shortened V by 7 bases and J by 2 bases, and 15 bases separated the two germline ends. This CDR3 is 14 amino acids long. CDR1 is MNHNS, CDR2 SASEGT, per germline. This CDR3 reads CASKSPYRAYEQYF. CDR3 in DNA: TGTGCCAGCAAGTCTCCTTACAGGGCCTACGAGCAGTACTTC.

The V call is TRBV6-5, the J call TRBJ2-3, with D perhaps TRBD1 (6 bases). The germline CDR1 and CDR2 sequences are MNHEY and SVGAGI. V lost 5 bases, J lost 5 bases, and 11 bases lay in between. This CDR3 contains 13 residues. This chain's CDR3 is CASSPETGDTQYF. CDR3 in DNA: TGTGCCAGCAGTCCTGAGACAGGAGATACGCAGTATTTT.

V gene TRBV5-6 combines with J gene TRBJ2-7; 7 bases agree with TRBD1. The trim removed 2 bases at V and 6 bases at J, leaving 5 bases unmatched. CDR3 size: 13 residues. Germline CDR1 and CDR2: SGHDT and YYEEEE. The DNA of the CDR3 is TGTGCCAGCAGCTTTATCGGACAGGCCGAGCAGTACTTC. This gives the protein CASSFIGQAEQYF.

The chain combines TRBV7-9 with TRBJ1-5; 10 nucleotides agree with TRBD1. The V gene end was trimmed by 5 bases and the J gene end by 6 bases; junction bases not matched to a gene: 1. The germline gives CDR1 SEHNR, CDR2 FQNEAQ (reference sequence). This CDR3 region has 13 residues. This chain's CDR3 is CASSGQGGQPQHF. CDR3 in DNA: TGTGCCAGCAGCGGACAGGGGGGTCAGCCCCAGCATTTT.

The J gene is TRBJ2-7, the V gene TRBV11-2; TRBD2 aligns across 10 bases. Per germline, CDR1 SGHAT and CDR2 FQNNGV. Trimming cost V 1 base and J 0 bases; bases outside gene matches: 0. This CDR3 comprises 15 residues. The CDR3 region has the DNA TGTGCCAGCAGCTTAGCTAGCGGGAGCTCCTACGAGCAGTACTTC. Its protein is CASSLASGSSYEQYF. Filled out from reference TRBV11-2 and TRBJ2-7, the complete variable domain reads EAGVAQSPRYKIIEKRQSVAFWCNPISGHATLYWYQQILGQGPKLLIQFQNNGVVDDSQLPKDRFSAERLKGVDSTLKIQPAKLEDSAVYLCASSLASGSSYEQYFGPGTRLTVT.

The chain uses TRBV7-9 and TRBJ1-5; tentative D call: TRBD1 (6 bases). There are 14 residues in the CDR3. Germline CDR1 SEHNR, CDR2 FQNEAQ (reference sequence). V was clipped by 3 bases and J by 6 bases, with 12 bases between them. The CDR3 loop reads CASSFGGAGQPQHF. Written as DNA, the CDR3 is TGTGCCAGCAGCTTTGGGGGGGCGGGTCAGCCCCAGCATTTT.

The chain is built from TRBV11-2 and TRBJ2-1; TRBD2 aligns across 15 bases. This CDR3 contains 19 residues. V lost 2 bases to trimming and J lost 2 bases; unmatched junction nucleotides: 7. Per germline, CDR1 SGHAT and CDR2 FQNNGV. The CDR3, as DNA: TGTGCCAGCAGCTTAAGAGGGACTAGCGGGAGGACGACCTACAATGAGCAGTTCTTC. Its translation is CASSLRGTSGRTTYNEQFF.

V gene TRBV10-3 combines with J gene TRBJ2-2; 12 bases line up with TRBD2. V was clipped by 10 bases and J by 5 bases; unmatched bases: 5. The germline CDR1 and CDR2 sequences are ENHRY and SYGVKD. This CDR3 spans 14 amino acids. The CDR3 nucleotides read TGTGCCACCAGGACTAGCGGGACAACCGGGGAGCTGTTTTTT. It translates to CATRTSGTTGELFF.

As for this clone: A read error may be the cause here, since a much bigger clone is one base away. The chain links TRBV2 to TRBJ2-3; tentative D call: TRBD2 (6 bases). Germline CDR1 reads SNHLY; CDR2 reads FYNNEI. Trimming removed 0 bases at V and 0 bases at J, with 7 bases between. There are 15 residues in the CDR3. The CDR3, as DNA: TGTGCCAGCAGTGAAGCGGGGGGTAGCACAGATACGCAGTATTTT. Translating it yields CASSEAGGSTDTQYF.

This clone was recorded many times. This chain connects TRBV28 to TRBJ2-3; TRBD2 aligns across 10 bases. This CDR3 contains 14 residues. From germline, CDR1 is MDHEN and CDR2 SYDVKM. The ends lost 7 bases at V and 3 bases at J; junction bases unmatched: 4. The CDR3 nucleotides are TGTGCCAGCACCGGGACTAGCGTTACAGATACGCAGTATTTT. It encodes CASTGTSVTDTQYF.

The CDR3 is CASSQNPASGSPDTQYF. The CDR3 DNA sequence: TGCGCCAGCAGCCAAAATCCGGCTAGCGGGAGCCCAGATACGCAGTATTTT. This chain connects TRBV4-3 to TRBJ2-3; 10 positions agree with TRBD2. The CDR3 is 17 amino acids. Looked up from germline, CDR1 is LGHNA and CDR2 is YSLEER. The V gene end was trimmed by 2 bases and the J gene end by 4 bases; junction bases not matched to a gene: 9.

This chain links TRBV20-1 with TRBJ1-1; D not resolved. V was clipped by 6 bases and J by 4 bases, with 9 bases between them. The CDR3 contains 11 residues. CDR1 is DFQATT, CDR2 SNEGSKA, per germline (reference sequence). CDR3 DNA sequence: TGCAGTGCCATGCGAGGCACTGAAGCTTTCTTT. This sequence encodes CSAMRGTEAFF.

The rearrangement joins TRBV10-1 to TRBJ2-5; 7 nucleotides agree with TRBD2. Germline V CDR1 and CDR2: WNHNN, SYGVQD (reference sequence). There are 14 residues in the CDR3. V lost 7 bases and J lost 3; bases outside the gene matches: 8. The CDR3 DNA reads TGCGCCAGCATAGTCTTGGCGGGGGAAGAGACCCAGTACTTC. Translated, it gives CASIVLAGEETQYF.

This chain uses TRBV29-1 with TRBJ2-7, with D perhaps matching TRBD2 (6 bases). From germline, CDR1 is SQVTM and CDR2 ANQGSEA. The CDR3 contains 13 residues. V lost 5 bases, J lost 0 bases, and 11 bases lay in between. In DNA form, the CDR3 reads TGCAGCGTTCGCCGGGGAGGCTCCTACGAGCAGTACTTC. It encodes CSVRRGGSYEQYF.